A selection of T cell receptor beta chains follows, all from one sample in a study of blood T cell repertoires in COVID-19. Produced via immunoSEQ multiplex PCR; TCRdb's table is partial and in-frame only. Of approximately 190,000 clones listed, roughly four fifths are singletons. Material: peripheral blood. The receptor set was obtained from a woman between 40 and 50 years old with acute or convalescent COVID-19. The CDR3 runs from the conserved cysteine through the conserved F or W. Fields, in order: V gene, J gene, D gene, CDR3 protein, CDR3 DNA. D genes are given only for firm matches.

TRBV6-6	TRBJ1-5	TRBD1	CASSPDRGYGISNQPQHF	TGTGCCAGCAGTCCAGACAGGGGGTACGGAATTAGCAATCAGCCCCAGCATTTT
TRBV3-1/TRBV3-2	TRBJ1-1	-	CASSYRDGGTEAFF	TGTGCCAGCAGCTACCGAGACGGGGGCACTGAAGCTTTCTTT
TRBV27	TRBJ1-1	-	CASSLGAGTEAFF	TGTGCCAGCAGTTTAGGGGCGGGGACTGAAGCTTTCTTT
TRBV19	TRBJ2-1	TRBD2	CASSIGPGLAGVNEQFF	TGTGCCAGTAGTATAGGGCCGGGACTAGCGGGAGTAAATGAGCAGTTCTTC
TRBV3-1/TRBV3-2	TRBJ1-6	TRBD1	CASSQWDRANSPLHF	TGTGCCAGCAGCCAATGGGACAGGGCTAATTCACCCCTCCACTTT
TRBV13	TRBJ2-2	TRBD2	CASSPSGNTGELFF	TGTGCCAGCAGCCCTAGCGGGAACACCGGGGAGCTGTTTTTT
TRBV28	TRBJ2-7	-	CATRLAVGYEQYF	TGTGCCACGAGATTAGCTGTTGGTTACGAGCAGTACTTC
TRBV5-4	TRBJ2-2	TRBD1	CASSLGDRGYTGELFF	TGTGCCAGCAGCTTGGGGGACAGGGGATACACCGGGGAGCTGTTTTTT
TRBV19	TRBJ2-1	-	CASSIGRNSYNEQFF	TGTGCCAGTAGTATAGGGAGAAACTCCTACAATGAGCAGTTCTTC
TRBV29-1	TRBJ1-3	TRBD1	CSVGAQGASGNTIYF	TGCAGCGTTGGTGCTCAGGGGGCGTCTGGAAACACCATATATTTT
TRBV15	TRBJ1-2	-	CATSRVGVNYGYTF	TGTGCCACCAGCAGAGTAGGGGTAAACTATGGCTACACCTTC
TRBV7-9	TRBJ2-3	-	CASSLLGQDTQYF	TGTGCCAGCAGCCTGCTGGGCCAAGATACGCAGTATTTT
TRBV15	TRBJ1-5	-	CATSPYLDSYQPQHF	TGTGCCACCAGCCCCTATCTCGACAGTTATCAGCCCCAGCATTTT
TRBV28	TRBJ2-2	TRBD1	CASSSGTGGVTGELFF	TGTGCCAGCAGTTCGGGGACAGGGGGCGTAACCGGGGAGCTGTTTTTT
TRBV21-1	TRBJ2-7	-	CASSKWTGDEQYF	TGTGCCAGCAGCAAATGGACAGGGGACGAGCAGTACTTC